Below, 25 T cell receptor beta chains from the same sample are listed, as sequenced in a study of blood T cell repertoires in COVID-19. Assay: immunoSEQ multiplex PCR; the TCRdb copy retains only in-frame clones and omits some. This table holds tens of thousands of clones, 74% found once. The sample taken for sequencing was peripheral blood. Receptors originate from a human donor with acute or convalescent COVID-19. The donor label of this sample is uncertain.

V is TRBV19 and J is TRBJ1-5, with TRBD1 matching over 9 bases. Germline lookup yields CDR1 LNHDA and CDR2 SQIVND (reference sequence). Unmatched junction bases numbered 3, after V lost 3 bases and J lost 6 bases. The CDR3 extends over 14 amino acids. This CDR3 reads CASSITGGSQPQHF. CDR3 bases: TGTGCCAGTAGTATCACAGGGGGCTCTCAGCCCCAGCATTTT.

This chain links TRBV4-1 with TRBJ1-1, with a weak D call TRBD1 (5 bases). Between the trimmed V and J ends, which lost 2 bases and 8 bases, there was a span of 12 bases. Germline V CDR1 and CDR2: MGHRA, YSYEKL. The CDR3 covers 13 residues. The CDR3 DNA sequence: TGCGCCAGCAGCCAATCCCCGGGACTGGAAGCTTTCTTT. It encodes CASSQSPGLEAFF.

The chain uses TRBV5-1 and TRBJ1-6; the match to TRBD1 covers 9 bases. The CDR3 has 16 amino acids. Per germline, CDR1 SGHRS and CDR2 YFSETQ. The V and J ends lost 4 bases and 9 bases, in that order; junction bases with no gene match: 11. The CDR3 DNA reads as TGCGCCAGCAGCCCGGGGGTACAGGGGGCCGGTTCACCCCTCCACTTT. Protein: CASSPGVQGAGSPLHF.

This chain connects TRBV7-9 to TRBJ2-5; possible D gene TRBD1, 6 bases. The CDR3 length is 15 residues. Per germline, CDR1 SEHNR and CDR2 FQNEAQ (reference sequence). V shed 1 base and J shed 4 bases, with 13 bases lying between them. In DNA form, the CDR3 reads TGTGCCAGCAGCTTAGGACAGGCGACTATAGAGACCCAGTACTTC. Translating it yields CASSLGQATIETQYF. Drawing the rest from reference TRBV7-9 and TRBJ2-5, the complete variable domain is DTGVSQNPRHKITKRGQNVTFRCDPISEHNRLYWYRQTLGQGPEFLTYFQNEAQLEKSRLLSDRFSAERPKGSFSTLEIQRTEQGDSAMYLCASSLGQATIETQYFGPGTRLLVL.

This clone was seen a few times. The V call is TRBV5-1, the J call TRBJ1-1; D is perhaps TRBD1 (6 bases). Germline V lookup: CDR1 SGHRS, CDR2 YFSETQ. The CDR3 has 15 residues. Trimming left V 4 bases short and J 3 bases short, with 16 bases between. CDR3 region: CASSPVAGGYTEAFF. The CDR3 DNA reads TGCGCCAGCAGCCCCGTAGCGGGGGGCTACACTGAAGCTTTCTTT.

J is TRBJ2-5 and V is TRBV5-5; 10 bases are shared with TRBD2. V lost 4 bases, J lost 4 bases, and 7 bases stayed unmatched. Germline values: CDR1 SGHKS, CDR2 YYEKEE (reference sequence). The CDR3 totals 15 residues. CDR3 bases: TGTGCCAGCAGCCTACCGATAGCGGGAGGAGAGACCCAGTACTTC. Translating gives CASSLPIAGGETQYF.

This chain connects TRBV2 to TRBJ1-5, with D possibly being TRBD1 (6 bases). Per germline, CDR1 SNHLY and CDR2 FYNNEI. This CDR3 region has 14 residues. The ends were cut back, 4 bases at V and 10 bases at J, with 17 bases in the middle. CDR3 DNA sequence: TGTGCCAGCAGTGGACAGGCCGTAAGAAATCCCCAGCATTTT. Translated: CASSGQAVRNPQHF.

The chain joins TRBV6-1 to TRBJ2-1; possible D gene TRBD1, 6 bases. The V gene lost 7 bases and the J gene lost 5 bases, with 12 bases spanning the gap. Germline-derived CDR1 and CDR2 are MNHNS and SASEGT. The CDR3 has 13 residues. The CDR3 loop reads CASTSGANNEQFF. The CDR3 DNA is TGTGCCAGCACCTCAGGGGCGAACAATGAGCAGTTCTTC.

V and J are TRBV2 and TRBJ2-1; 8 bases line up with TRBD2. V gave up 6 bases and J gave up 0 bases; unmatched junction bases: 13. Germline CDR1 and CDR2: SNHLY and FYNNEI. This CDR3 region has 18 residues. The CDR3 DNA is TGTGCCAGCAGAGGGGGAGCTAGCGGGCTCCACTCCTACAATGAGCAGTTCTTC. It translates to CASRGGASGLHSYNEQFF.

This sequence joins TRBV5-1 and TRBJ2-1, with D possibly matching TRBD1 (6 bases). The CDR3 loop spans 15 amino acids. The V gene's germline CDR1 is SGHRS and CDR2 YFSETQ. V shed 7 bases and J shed 2 bases, with 16 bases lying between them. Here the CDR3 reads CASSLQTGTYNEQFF. In DNA form, the CDR3 reads TGCGCCAGCTCCCTCCAGACAGGTACCTACAATGAGCAGTTCTTC.

The chain couples TRBV28 to TRBJ2-4; TRBD2 matches at 9 bases. Germline trimming cut 8 bases from V and 6 bases from J; bases unmatched to any gene: 8. This CDR3 region has 14 residues. Germline lookup yields CDR1 MDHEN and CDR2 SYDVKM. For the CDR3, the DNA is TGTGCCAGCGGCGGGAGGGCCCGGCTAAACATTCAGTACTTC. Protein: CASGGRARLNIQYF.

The chain is built from TRBV2 and TRBJ2-3; 10 bases align to TRBD1. The CDR3 has 15 residues. The trim removed 6 bases at V and 3 bases at J, leaving 6 bases unmatched. Germline CDR1 is SNHLY and CDR2 is FYNNEI. CDR3 DNA sequence: TGTGCCAGCAGGGGTGGGGACAGGGGTACAGATACGCAGTATTTT. It specifies CASRGGDRGTDTQYF.

The chain recombines TRBV19 with TRBJ2-2; 7 bases line up with TRBD1. The V segment lost 6 bases and the J segment 6 bases; nucleotides outside the gene matches: 10. CDR3 size: 15 residues. From germline, CDR1 is LNHDA and CDR2 SQIVND (reference sequence). DNA of the CDR3: TGTGCCAGTAGCCCCAGGGGGTTGGAGGCCGGGGAGCTGTTTTTT. It codes for CASSPRGLEAGELFF.

The genes are TRBV27 and TRBJ1-2; TRBD1 agrees at 7 bases. CDR3 length: 13 amino acids. The ends lost 3 bases at V and 6 bases at J; junction bases unmatched: 4. Germline V gene lookup returns CDR1 MNHEY and CDR2 SMNVEV (reference sequence). The CDR3: CASSFDRVNGYTF. The CDR3 DNA reads TGTGCCAGCAGTTTTGACAGGGTGAATGGCTACACCTTC.

The count of this clone is one. CDR3: CAEGGTGELFF. As DNA, the CDR3 is TGTGCGGAGGGAGGTACCGGGGAGCTGTTTTTT. The chain combines TRBV2 with TRBJ2-2; D might be TRBD2 (6 bases). Per the germline V gene, CDR1 is SNHLY and CDR2 is FYNNEI. The CDR3 extends over 11 amino acids. The full variable domain, completed using reference TRBV2 and TRBJ2-2, is EPEVTQTPSHQVTQMGQEVILRCVPISNHLYFYWYRQILGQKVEFLVSFYNNEISEKSEIFDDQFSVERPDGSNFTLKIRSTKLEDSAMYFCAEGGTGELFFGEGSRLTVL.

This clone was counted only a few times. V gene TRBV6-4 combines with J gene TRBJ2-1; 7 bases match TRBD2. Germline V gene data show CDR1 as MRHNA and CDR2 as SNTAGT. The CDR3 consists of 13 residues. Germline trimming cut 5 bases from V and 8 bases from J; bases unmatched to any gene: 6. CDR3 nucleotide sequence: TGTGCCAGCAGTTTGCGGGGGTCGGATGAGCAGTTCTTC. Its protein product is CASSLRGSDEQFF.

The chain uses TRBV29-1 and TRBJ1-1; D not certain. V shed 6 bases and J shed 2 bases, with 13 bases lying between them. The CDR3 loop spans 13 amino acids. Germline V gene lookup returns CDR1 SQVTM and CDR2 ANQGSEA. CDR3 residues: CSVAGKRNTEAFF. The CDR3 DNA sequence: TGCAGCGTAGCCGGGAAAAGAAACACTGAAGCTTTCTTT.

The chain uses TRBV3-1 (or the pseudogene TRBV3-2) and TRBJ2-7; 7 bases are a match to TRBD2. The junction had 7 bases not matched to a gene; V was cut back by 4 bases and J by 7 bases. The CDR3 sequence is 13 residues long. The germline CDR1 and CDR2 sequences are LGHDT and YNNKEL (reference sequence). The CDR3 DNA follows: TGTGCCAGCAGCCTGGGGGGGACTGGGGAGCAGTACGTC. Translating gives CASSLGGTGEQYV.

The V and J genes are TRBV9 and TRBJ2-6; D ambiguous. CDR3 length: 16 residues. CDR1 and CDR2 from the germline V gene are SGDLS and YYNGEE. V gave up 0 bases and J gave up 0 bases, with 7 bases separating them. The CDR3: CASSVGWLSGANVLTF. The CDR3 DNA is TGTGCCAGCAGCGTAGGGTGGCTCTCTGGGGCCAACGTCCTGACTTTC. Full variable domain (missing parts from reference TRBV9 and TRBJ2-6): DSGVTQTPKHLITATGQRVTLRCSPRSGDLSVYWYQQSLDQGLQFLIQYYNGEERAKGNILERFSAQQFPDLHSELNLSSLELGDSALYFCASSVGWLSGANVLTFGAGSRLTVL.

The V gene is TRBV7-9, the J gene TRBJ2-3, with TRBD2 matching 7 bases. The CDR3 runs to 16 residues. The J segment lost 2 bases and the V segment lost 2 bases, leaving 7 bases of the junction unmatched. The germline V gene has CDR1 SEHNR and CDR2 FQNEAQ (reference sequence). CDR3 region: CASSLNLAAPTDTQYF. The CDR3, as DNA: TGTGCCAGCAGCTTAAACCTAGCGGCTCCCACAGATACGCAGTATTTT.

The V gene is TRBV6-5, the J gene TRBJ2-3; 8 positions match TRBD2. The CDR3 loop spans 14 amino acids. The germline V gene encodes CDR1 MNHEY and CDR2 SVGAGI. V lost 6 bases, J lost 4 bases, and 6 bases stayed unmatched. CDR3 amino acids: CASSARGGADTQYF. In nucleotides, the CDR3 is TGTGCCAGCAGCGCACGGGGGGGGGCAGATACGCAGTATTTT.

This clone was counted between two and nine times. The chain has TRBV12-5 and TRBJ1-2; the D is unclear. V dropped 1 base and J dropped 4 bases, with 10 bases sitting between them. CDR3 length equals 14 residues. Germline loops: CDR1 LGHNT, CDR2 FRNRAP. CDR3 nucleotides: TGTGCTAGTGGTTTGGCCCGGTCGCCCTATGGCTACACCTTC. This translates into CASGLARSPYGYTF.

V and J are TRBV6-6 and TRBJ2-2, with D perhaps TRBD2 (5 bases). Germline lookup yields CDR1 MNHNY and CDR2 SVGAGI (reference sequence). This CDR3 spans 16 amino acids. V was pared by 2 bases and J by 6 bases, with 16 bases between. CDR3 amino acids: CASSYPLRASPGELFF. The CDR3 nucleotides are TGTGCCAGCAGTTACCCCCTGAGGGCGTCCCCCGGGGAGCTGTTTTTT.

The genes are TRBV28 and TRBJ2-6; the match to TRBD2 covers 7 bases. Per the germline V gene, CDR1 is MDHEN and CDR2 is SYDVKM. J lost 2 bases, V lost 8 bases, and 3 bases had no gene match. The CDR3 totals 14 residues. In nucleotides, the CDR3 is TGTGCCAGCTTGGGGGGGGCTGGGGCCAACGTCCTGACTTTC. It specifies CASLGGAGANVLTF.

The chain joins TRBV7-2 to TRBJ1-4; weak D call: TRBD1 (6 bases). Per germline, CDR1 SGHTA and CDR2 FQGNSA. Trimming stripped 4 bases from V and 4 bases from J, with 10 bases between. The length of the CDR3 is 14 residues. This CDR3 reads CASSYRGGNEKLFF. The CDR3 region has the DNA TGTGCCAGCAGCTACCGAGGGGGTAATGAAAAACTGTTTTTT.